The 5 T cell receptor beta chains below were found in one sample sequenced in a study of shared clonotypes between healthy human individuals. TCRdb keeps only in-frame clones here, not all; method: immunoSEQ multiplex PCR. This sample yields under 1,100,000 clones, of which about 70% are seen a single time; over 1.3% belongs to the top ten. The specimen sequenced was memory CD4+ T cells sorted from blood. Described subset: CD45RA-negative fraction. The receptors shown here come from a man aged 18 to 30 in good health.

This clone came up a few times. This chain joins TRBV7-8 and TRBJ2-1; 9 bases map to TRBD2. The CDR3 has 18 amino acids. Per germline, CDR1 SGHVS and CDR2 FQNEAQ. The ends lost 2 bases at V and 5 bases at J; junction bases unmatched: 13. The CDR3, as DNA: TGTGCCAGCAGCTTATATAGGTTCGGCGGGAGGGCCAACAATGAGCAGTTCTTC. It translates to CASSLYRFGGRANNEQFF.

Concerning this clone itself: This same CDR3 is encoded by further DNA sequences in the sample. In DNA form, the CDR3 reads TGCAGCGCCCGGACGGGGAACACTGAAGCTTTCTTT. As protein: CSARTGNTEAFF. This sequence joins TRBV29-1 and TRBJ1-1; no clear D gene. CDR3 length: 12 amino acids. CDR1 SQVTM and CDR2 ANQGSEA come from the germline V gene. V was shortened by 7 bases and J by 1 base, with 10 bases between the two germline ends.

Note on this clone: Other nucleotide sequences in the sample specify the same CDR3. The chain has TRBV5-1 and TRBJ1-1; TRBD1 aligns across 8 bases. This CDR3 is built from 14 residues. V shed 4 bases and J 0 bases; nucleotides not matched to a gene: 2. The germline V gene encodes CDR1 SGHRS and CDR2 YFSETQ. The CDR3: CASSPDRVNTEAFF. CDR3 DNA: TGCGCCAGCAGCCCGGACAGGGTGAACACTGAAGCTTTCTTT. Based on the CDR3 plus reference TRBV5-1 and TRBJ1-1, the full variable domain is KAGVTQTPRYLIKTRGQQVTLSCSPISGHRSVSWYQQTPGQGLQFLFEYFSETQRNKGNFPGRFSGRQFSNSRSEMNVSTLELGDSALYLCASSPDRVNTEAFFGQGTRLTVV.

The chain joins TRBV11-2 to TRBJ1-1, with D uncertain. This CDR3 region has 14 residues. Germline assignment: CDR1 SGHAT and CDR2 FQNNGV. Trimming pared 5 bases from V and 1 base from J, leaving 11 bases between. The CDR3 region is CASSPQLENTEAFF. CDR3 nucleotides: TGTGCCAGCAGCCCCCAGTTGGAGAACACTGAAGCTTTCTTT.

The J gene is TRBJ2-1, the V gene TRBV6-5; 14 positions agree with TRBD2. The junction had 10 bases not matched to a gene; V was cut back by 5 bases and J by 16 bases. The germline gives CDR1 MNHEY, CDR2 SVGAGI. The CDR3 spans 14 residues. In DNA form, the CDR3 reads TGTGCCAGCAGTGTACGACTAGCGGGAGGGCCGCCTTTCTTC. Its translation is CASSVRLAGGPPFF.